This T cell receptor (beta chain) stems from a study of siplizumab effects on memory and regulatory T cells. General study findings and limits: Siplizumab caused a significant drop in alloreactive sequences traceable to unstimulated CD4+ memory cells. Roughly 75-95% of proliferating CD4+ or CD8+ clones lacked an assignable naive or memory phenotype.

Per germline, CDR1 MGHRA and CDR2 YSYEKL. CDR3 length: 13 residues. Trimming pared 5 bases from V and 6 bases from J, leaving 13 bases between. Regarding this clone: Its antigen is undetermined.

Some clones are missing from TCRdb's copy, which holds only in-frame ones; the method was immunoSEQ multiplex PCR. The repertoire has 100,000 or so clones, approximately 94% of them found once; the top ten carry 0.25% to 0.35%. The specimen sequenced was CD4+ T cells sorted from blood. This TCR derives from a human donor in good health. V usage is TRBV4-1 and J usage is TRBJ1-1; D gene unclear. CDR3 residues: CASSVSRPSEAFF. CDR3 nucleotide sequence: TGCGCCAGCAGCGTTTCCCGCCCTTCTGAAGCTTTCTTT.